The present T cell receptor beta chain was sequenced within a study of OX40 agonist ivuxolimab in advanced cancers. Sequencing was performed with immunoSEQ multiplex PCR; in TCRdb, only in-frame clones are kept and a portion is missing. Seen here are tens of thousands of clones, 83% observed once, and the top ten hold about half. The CDR3 has 16 residues. Per the germline V gene, CDR1 is MDHEN and CDR2 is SYDVKM. The ends lost 3 bases at V and 4 bases at J; junction bases unmatched: 6. The TCR was taken from an adult with an advanced solid tumor such as melanoma, head and neck, liver or kidney cancer. The material was CD4+ or CD8+ T cells sorted from blood, obtained in a trial of the OX40 agonist ivuxolimab. V gene TRBV28 combines with J gene TRBJ2-1; 10 nucleotides align to TRBD2. The CDR3 reads CASSLRGLANYNEQFF. DNA for the CDR3: TGTGCCAGCAGTTTGCGGGGACTAGCGAATTACAATGAGCAGTTCTTC.